A single sample gave rise to the 32 T cell receptor beta chains below, sequenced in a study of CD8 T cells in ankylosing spondylitis. Antigens for these TCRs are unknown. TCRdb reprocessed the 5' RACE reads via MiXCR and lists one record per CDR3 protein. This sample has 450,000 to 550,000 distinct CDR3 sequences, with 5.3% found just once. Study-wide results and limits: In ankylosing spondylitis blood, a motif of eight highly homologous TCR beta variants appeared characteristic.

The sequenced sample was blood, either unsorted or a sorted T cell fraction (not recorded which). Receptor source: a male donor with ankylosing spondylitis.

This clonotype was recorded many times. J is TRBJ1-5 and V is TRBV6-1; possibly TRBD1 for D (6 bases). CDR1 is MNHNS, CDR2 SASEGT, per germline. The CDR3 spans 16 residues. Trimming took off 5 bases at V and 0 bases at J, with 14 bases between the two ends. The CDR3 is CASSPRRGGSNQPQHF. As DNA, the CDR3 is TGTGCCAGCAGTCCTCGTCGAGGGGGTAGCAATCAGCCCCAGCATTTT.

This clonotype turned up a few times. This chain uses TRBV12-3 or TRBV12-4 with TRBJ2-2; 7 nucleotides line up with TRBD2. V gave up 1 base and J gave up 7 bases; unmatched junction bases: 9. The CDR3 is 16 amino acids. DNA for the CDR3: TGTGCCAGCAGTTTAGTGGCGGGAGCCCCGGGCGGGGAGCTGTTTTTT. Protein: CASSLVAGAPGGELFF.

This clonotype was found many times. V is TRBV12-3 or TRBV12-4 and J is TRBJ1-2, with D possibly TRBD1 on 5 matching bases. V was shortened by 4 bases and J by 8 bases, with 23 bases between the two germline ends. There are 16 residues in the CDR3. The CDR3 DNA sequence: TGTGCCAGCAGTTACCCCCCCTATGGCAGGGTCGGCGGCTACACCTTC. It translates to CASSYPPYGRVGGYTF.

This clonotype was seen ten or more times. V and J are TRBV6-2 or TRBV6-3 and TRBJ2-2; 11 positions match TRBD2. Per the germline V gene, CDR1 is MNHEY and CDR2 is SVGEGT. The CDR3 has 16 residues. V lost 2 bases to trimming and J lost 5 bases; unmatched junction nucleotides: 4. In DNA, the CDR3 is TGTGCCAGCAGTTACCCGGGACTAGCGGAAACCGGGGAGCTGTTTTTT. Translated, it gives CASSYPGLAETGELFF.

This clonotype was seen ten or more times. The rearrangement joins TRBV20-1 to TRBJ2-2; 12 nucleotides line up with TRBD2. Germline V gene sequence: CDR1 DFQATT, CDR2 SNEGSKA (reference sequence). The V and J ends lost 6 bases and 4 bases, in that order; junction bases with no gene match: 6. This CDR3 has 15 amino acids. The CDR3: CSARLAGAVTGELFF. CDR3 sequence (DNA): TGCAGTGCAAGACTAGCGGGGGCGGTCACCGGGGAGCTGTTTTTT.

This clonotype was seen many times. The chain is built from TRBV5-1 and TRBJ1-3; TRBD1 is a possible D gene (5 bases). There are 15 residues in the CDR3. The V end was cut by 3 bases, the J end by 0 bases, with 10 bases between. The germline CDR1 and CDR2 sequences are SGHRS and YFSETQ. CDR3 bases: TGCGCCAGCAGCTCCGGGGCCCGCTCTGGAAACACCATATATTTT. This encodes CASSSGARSGNTIYF.

The chain combines TRBV27 with TRBJ2-3, with 9 bases that match TRBD2. Trimming cost V 8 bases and J 5 bases; bases outside gene matches: 5. The germline V gene has CDR1 MNHEY and CDR2 SMNVEV (reference sequence). The CDR3 covers 13 residues. The CDR3 loop reads CASSRGRVDTQYF. Here the CDR3 DNA reads TGTGCCAGCTCCCGCGGGAGGGTAGATACGCAGTATTTT.

This clonotype has ten or more counts. This sequence joins TRBV12-3 or TRBV12-4 and TRBJ1-1; no firm D call. The V end was cut by 7 bases, the J end by 1 base, with 13 bases between. The CDR3 extends over 14 amino acids. The CDR3 coding sequence is TGTGCCAGCACCTCAGCCCTACAGAACACTGAAGCTTTCTTT. Its protein product is CASTSALQNTEAFF.

This clonotype was counted ten times or more. The J gene is TRBJ1-1, the V gene TRBV7-9; D unclear. Trimming shortened V by 5 bases and J by 8 bases, and 18 bases separated the two germline ends. In germline, CDR1 is SEHNR, CDR2 FQNEAQ (reference sequence). The CDR3 has 14 amino acids. The CDR3 sequence: CASSANPLTTEAFF. The CDR3 DNA sequence: TGTGCCAGCAGCGCTAATCCCCTGACGACCGAAGCTTTCTTT.

This clonotype was observed at least ten times. V and J are TRBV20-1 and TRBJ2-7; D perhaps matches TRBD2 (6 bases). Germline CDR1 is DFQATT and CDR2 is SNEGSKA (reference sequence). V lost 5 bases and J 2 bases, leaving 13 bases between the germline ends. The CDR3 has 13 amino acids. The CDR3 DNA is TGCAGTGCTCTACTAGCCTCAGCCTACGAGCAGTACTTC. Translated: CSALLASAYEQYF.

This clonotype was observed at least ten times. The V call is TRBV4-1, the J call TRBJ1-5; D not resolved. From germline, CDR1 is MGHRA and CDR2 YSYEKL. The V gene lost 2 bases and the J gene lost 11 bases, with 13 bases spanning the gap. This CDR3 contains 13 residues. CDR3 bases: TGCGCCAGCAGCCAACCGAGCGCGGGGACCCAGCATTTT. As protein: CASSQPSAGTQHF.

This clonotype came up many times. This chain uses TRBV28 with TRBJ1-5, with no clear D. The CDR3 runs 13 residues. CDR1 is MDHEN, CDR2 SYDVKM, per germline. Deletions cut 3 bases from V and 9 bases from J, with 12 bases between. CDR3 sequence: CASSLGLGLPQHF. CDR3 bases: TGTGCCAGCAGTTTGGGCCTGGGTCTGCCCCAGCATTTT. The whole variable domain, remainder taken from reference TRBV28 and TRBJ1-5, is DVKVTQSSRYLVKRTGEKVFLECVQDMDHENMFWYRQDPGLGLRLIYFSYDVKMKEKGDIPEGYSVSREKKERFSLILESASTNQTSMYLCASSLGLGLPQHFGDGTRLSIL.

This clonotype was counted many times. The V call is TRBV7-2, the J call TRBJ2-7, with D possibly TRBD2 on 5 matching bases. CDR3 length: 14 amino acids. The V end lost 5 bases, the J end lost 6 bases, and 17 bases lay between the germline ends. The germline V gene encodes CDR1 SGHTA and CDR2 FQGNSA. CDR3 in amino acids: CASSPFPGSVEQYF. As DNA, the CDR3 is TGTGCCAGCAGCCCCTTCCCGGGGAGCGTCGAGCAGTACTTC.

This clonotype was observed at least ten times. This chain links TRBV5-1 with TRBJ2-3, with D perhaps TRBD1 or TRBD2 (6 bases each). Trimming pared 3 bases from V and 1 base from J, leaving 12 bases between. There are 15 residues in the CDR3. The germline V gene encodes CDR1 SGHRS and CDR2 YFSETQ. This chain's CDR3 is CASSSRRGGTDTQYF. The CDR3, as DNA: TGCGCCAGCAGCTCGAGAAGGGGGGGCACAGATACGCAGTATTTT. Full variable domain (missing parts from reference TRBV5-1 and TRBJ2-3): KAGVTQTPRYLIKTRGQQVTLSCSPISGHRSVSWYQQTPGQGLQFLFEYFSETQRNKGNFPGRFSGRQFSNSRSEMNVSTLELGDSALYLCASSSRRGGTDTQYFGPGTRLTVL.

This clonotype was counted at least ten times. V and J are TRBV7-9 and TRBJ1-1; tentative D call: TRBD1 (6 bases). The CDR3 is 15 residues long. Trimming cost V 3 bases and J 1 base, with 12 bases left between them. The germline CDR1 and CDR2 sequences are SEHNR and FQNEAQ (reference sequence). In nucleotides, the CDR3 is TGTGCCAGCAGCTTCCCTATGGACAGGAACACTGAAGCTTTCTTT. Encoded protein: CASSFPMDRNTEAFF.

In its sample, this clonotype was seen many times. The V call is TRBV29-1, the J call TRBJ2-7, with D unclear. With 1 base removed from V and 0 bases from J, the gap between germline ends came to 10 bases. This CDR3 comprises 14 residues. CDR1 SQVTM and CDR2 ANQGSEA come from the germline V gene. CDR3 DNA sequence: TGCAGCGTTGAAGGCGGCAGAACCTCCTACGAGCAGTACTTC. Amino acid sequence: CSVEGGRTSYEQYF.

This clonotype occurred many times. This chain uses TRBV5-1 with TRBJ1-6; D may be TRBD1 (5 bases). V dropped 3 bases and J dropped 7 bases, with 14 bases sitting between them. CDR1 and CDR2 (germline): SGHRS, YFSETQ. The CDR3 is made up of 15 amino acids. In DNA form, the CDR3 reads TGCGCCAGCAGCTCTCAGGGTACGGGGAATTCACCCCTCCACTTT. It encodes CASSSQGTGNSPLHF.

For this clonotype: Compared with germline, one end of the junction differs, possibly owing to a read error. The V and J genes are TRBV7-7 and TRBJ2-1; perhaps TRBD2 as D (7 bases). Germline assignment: CDR1 SSHAT and CDR2 FNYEAQ (reference sequence). The CDR3 runs 17 residues. The CDR3 here is CASSLSPGGQRHNEQFF. DNA for the CDR3: TGTGCTAGCAGCTTATCCCCGGGAGGACAGAGACACAATGAGCAGTTCTTC.

This clonotype was recorded at least ten times. The chain carries TRBV7-9 and TRBJ2-1; D is perhaps TRBD2 (5 bases). Trimming removed 5 bases from V and 6 bases from J, with 20 bases in between. Germline V gene sequence: CDR1 SEHNR, CDR2 FQNEAQ (reference sequence). This CDR3 is built from 16 residues. CDR3 nucleotides: TGTGCCAGCAGCCGACTACACAGAAATCCCGTCAATGAGCAGTTCTTC. Its protein is CASSRLHRNPVNEQFF.

This clonotype was recorded many times. The V call is TRBV6-1, the J call TRBJ2-2; TRBD1 agrees at 8 bases. The V segment lost 7 bases and the J segment 1 base; nucleotides outside the gene matches: 11. The CDR3 contains 17 residues. Germline-derived CDR1 and CDR2 are MNHNS and SASEGT. The CDR3 DNA sequence: TGTGCCAGCACCCCGGACAGGGCAAGCGTGAACACCGGGGAGCTGTTTTTT. Its translation: CASTPDRASVNTGELFF.

This clonotype was counted ten times or more. V gene TRBV11-1 combines with J gene TRBJ2-2; D is undetermined. Germline assignment: CDR1 SGHAT and CDR2 FQDESV (reference sequence). This CDR3 has 13 amino acids. V was trimmed by 5 bases and J by 3 bases, leaving 7 bases between them. CDR3 nucleotide sequence: TGTGCCAGCAGCCAACAGTACACCGGGGAGCTGTTTTTT. Protein: CASSQQYTGELFF. The full variable domain, with the rest looked up from reference TRBV11-1 and TRBJ2-2, is EAEVAQSPRYKITEKSQAVAFWCDPISGHATLYWYRQILGQGPELLVQFQDESVVDDSQLPKDRFSAERLKGVDSTLKIQPAELGDSAMYLCASSQQYTGELFFGEGSRLTVL.

This clonotype was counted many times. The chain couples TRBV24-1 to TRBJ2-5, with a weak D call TRBD1 (5 bases). In germline, CDR1 is KGHDR, CDR2 SFDVKD. V was pared by 2 bases and J by 2 bases, with 11 bases between. The CDR3 has 15 residues. CDR3 sequence: CATSDSQGLQETQYF. The CDR3 DNA sequence: TGTGCCACCAGTGATTCGCAGGGTCTTCAAGAGACCCAGTACTTC.

This clonotype occurred many times. The rearrangement joins TRBV6-2 or TRBV6-3 to TRBJ2-3; D may be TRBD2 (5 bases). Trimming shortened V by 2 bases and J by 2 bases, and 17 bases separated the two germline ends. The CDR3 spans 17 residues. Germline CDR1 MNHEY, CDR2 SVGEGT. This CDR3 is CASSYPVLGPNTDTQYF. The CDR3 DNA follows: TGTGCCAGCAGTTACCCTGTACTAGGACCCAACACAGATACGCAGTATTTT.

The sample holds many counts of this clonotype. The chain employs TRBV20-1 and TRBJ2-7, with D perhaps matching TRBD1 (5 bases). The CDR3 is 12 residues long. The V gene's germline CDR1 is DFQATT and CDR2 SNEGSKA (reference sequence). Trimming pared 0 bases from V and 9 bases from J, leaving 12 bases between. The DNA for the CDR3 is TGCAGTGCTAGAGACCGGGTTGGGGCGCAGTACTTC. It codes for CSARDRVGAQYF.

This clonotype was detected a few times. The chain couples TRBV6-5 to TRBJ1-1; the match to TRBD1 covers 7 bases. CDR3 length equals 15 residues. Germline lookup yields CDR1 MNHEY and CDR2 SVGAGI. Germline trimming cut 0 bases from V and 5 bases from J; bases unmatched to any gene: 6. This chain's CDR3 is CASSYSNRGKTEAFF. The CDR3 nucleotides read TGTGCCAGCAGTTACTCGAACAGGGGCAAGACTGAAGCTTTCTTT.

This clonotype was counted ten times or more. This chain joins TRBV12-3 or TRBV12-4 and TRBJ2-3; 10 bases match TRBD2. V gave up 3 bases and J gave up 4 bases; unmatched junction bases: 4. The length of the CDR3 is 15 residues. CDR3 DNA sequence: TGTGCCAGCAGTTTGCTAGCGGGAGATGCAGATACGCAGTATTTT. As protein: CASSLLAGDADTQYF.

This clonotype has ten or more counts. This chain joins TRBV6-1 and TRBJ1-5; 7 bases align to TRBD1. The CDR3 consists of 14 residues. V lost 6 bases, J lost 3 bases, and 5 bases stayed unmatched. CDR1 and CDR2 (germline): MNHNS, SASEGT. The CDR3 reads CASRSGQPNQPQHF. CDR3 DNA: TGTGCCAGCAGATCGGGACAGCCCAATCAGCCCCAGCATTTT.

This clonotype showed up many times. The V and J genes are TRBV5-1 and TRBJ2-7, with D uncertain. Trimming took 1 base from V and 6 from J, leaving 5 bases between them. The CDR3 length is 11 residues. The germline V gene has CDR1 SGHRS and CDR2 YFSETQ. CDR3 region: CASSLNVEQYF. The CDR3 DNA reads TGCGCCAGCAGCTTGAACGTCGAGCAGTACTTC. The whole variable domain, remainder taken from reference TRBV5-1 and TRBJ2-7, is KAGVTQTPRYLIKTRGQQVTLSCSPISGHRSVSWYQQTPGQGLQFLFEYFSETQRNKGNFPGRFSGRQFSNSRSEMNVSTLELGDSALYLCASSLNVEQYFGPGTRLTVT.

This clonotype was observed at least ten times. The gene calls are TRBV20-1 and TRBJ2-3, with D maybe TRBD2 (6 bases). The CDR3 contains 13 residues. Trimming shortened V by 6 bases and J by 6 bases, and 16 bases separated the two germline ends. Germline loops: CDR1 DFQATT, CDR2 SNEGSKA (reference sequence). CDR3: CSADSGARDTQYF. The CDR3 DNA follows: TGCAGTGCCGATAGCGGTGCTAGGGATACGCAGTATTTT.

This chain uses TRBV18 with TRBJ2-3, with 7 bases lining up with TRBD1. Germline V lookup: CDR1 KGHSH, CDR2 LQKENI. V lost 6 bases and J lost 1; bases outside the gene matches: 13. CDR3 length equals 17 residues. The chain's CDR3 is CASSPKISGQGTDTQYF. The DNA of the CDR3 is TGTGCCAGCTCGCCGAAAATATCCGGACAGGGCACAGATACGCAGTATTTT.

This clonotype was seen repeatedly, ten times or more. The V and J genes are TRBV9 and TRBJ1-1; D is undetermined. Germline V lookup: CDR1 SGDLS, CDR2 YYNGEE. Trimming removed 1 base from V and 0 bases from J, with 10 bases in between. This CDR3 region has 15 residues. CDR3 sequence (DNA): TGTGCCAGCAGCGTATCTGGCAGTTTGAACACTGAAGCTTTCTTT. Its translation: CASSVSGSLNTEAFF.

This clonotype has a count of ten or more. This chain links TRBV29-1 with TRBJ2-3; 10 bases align to TRBD1. Germline V gene data show CDR1 as SQVTM and CDR2 as ANQGSEA. The CDR3 is 15 residues long. The V gene end was trimmed by 1 base and the J gene end by 6 bases; junction bases not matched to a gene: 7. The CDR3 loop is CSVEGQGAPVDTQYF. The CDR3 DNA follows: TGCAGCGTTGAAGGACAGGGGGCGCCTGTTGATACGCAGTATTTT.